Below are 11 T cell receptor beta chains sequenced from a single sample in a study of T cells in Graves' hyperthyroidism and ophthalmopathy. Using RNA transcripts as the source, TCR beta CDR3 regions were amplified. TCR CDR3 regions were first amplified by RT-PCR with HTBI primers. TCRdb reprocessed the multiplex PCR reads via MiXCR and lists one record per CDR3 protein. Of about 290,000 distinct CDR3 sequences detected, roughly 13% appear once; the ten largest clones hold under 8%. Sequences were obtained from blood. These receptors came from a woman in her thirties or forties with Graves' hyperthyroidism.

With regard to this clonotype: One base away lies a much larger clone, so this may be a sequencing read error. This CDR3 fails to terminate in the conserved phenylalanine or tryptophan, so it likely reflects a read error. This chain links TRBV7-2 with TRBJ2-2; a possible D gene is TRBD2 (5 bases). V lost 1 base, J lost 4 bases, and 13 bases lay in between. Germline CDR1 and CDR2: SGHTA and FQGNSA. The CDR3 contains 16 residues. The CDR3 sequence: CASSLGGLGSTGELFL. CDR3 DNA: TGTGCCAGCAGCTTAGGCGGTCTAGGGAGCACCGGGGAGCTGTTTCTT.

The sample holds a few counts of this clonotype. A read error may produce the germline difference seen at one junction end. The chain uses TRBV5-1 and TRBJ2-5; tentative D call: TRBD2 (6 bases). This CDR3 is 13 amino acids long. Germline V gene sequence: CDR1 SGHRS, CDR2 YFSETQ. The CDR3 region is CASSLEFRGMTYF. In DNA form, the CDR3 reads TGTGCCAGCAGCTTGGAGTTCCGGGGGATGACGTACTTC.

Ten or more counts support this clonotype. This chain uses TRBV2 with TRBJ2-5; D could derive from TRBD1 or TRBD2 (5 bases each). CDR1 and CDR2 (germline): SNHLY, FYNNEI. This CDR3 has 14 amino acids. The germline V and J ends were trimmed by 10 bases and 4 bases, with 19 bases remaining between them. CDR3 coding DNA: TGTGCCACCAGAATTCCGGGACCCGGAGAGACCCAGTACTTC. Residues: CATRIPGPGETQYF.

In regard to this clonotype: A single base separates this from a much larger clone, so it may be a read error. V usage is TRBV2 and J usage is TRBJ1-4; possible D gene TRBD1, 5 bases. Germline CDR1 is SNHLY and CDR2 is FYNNEI. The CDR3 runs to 15 residues. Trimming left V 4 bases short and J 0 bases short, with 9 bases between. CDR3 nucleotide sequence: TGTGCCAGCAGTGCCCCAGGGTCAACTAATGAAAAACTGTTTTTT. It encodes CASSAPGSTNEKLFF. Together with reference TRBV2 and TRBJ1-4, the CDR3 gives the full variable domain: EPEVTQTPSHQVTQMGQEVILRCVPISNHLYFYWYRQILGQKVEFLVSFYNNEISEKSEIFDDQFSVERPDGSNFTLKIRSTKLEDSAMYFCASSAPGSTNEKLFFGSGTQLSVL.

At least ten counts were recorded for this clonotype. The chain joins TRBV28 to TRBJ1-5, with D unclear. Trimming shortened V by 7 bases and J by 0 bases, and 4 bases separated the two germline ends. This CDR3 is built from 12 residues. Per the germline V gene, CDR1 is MDHEN and CDR2 is SYDVKM. CDR3 sequence: CASIDSNQPQHF. The CDR3 region has the DNA TGTGCCAGCATTGATAGCAATCAGCCCCAGCATTTT.

There are a few counts of this clonotype. The chain couples TRBV9 to TRBJ2-2; perhaps TRBD2 as D (6 bases). The germline V gene encodes CDR1 SGDLS and CDR2 YYNGEE. V lost 0 bases and J lost 6, with 24 bases in between. This CDR3 has 19 amino acids. The CDR3 nucleotides read TGTGCCAGCAGCGTAGCTCAGATACCGGGCGGGGATGGTTCCGGGGAGCTGTTTTTT. Translating it yields CASSVAQIPGGDGSGELFF.

This clonotype was counted ten times or more. CDR3 amino acids: CSAGQPYGNQPQHF. Written as DNA, the CDR3 is TGCAGTGCCGGACAGCCCTATGGCAATCAGCCCCAGCATTTT. V gene TRBV20-1 combines with J gene TRBJ1-5; the D gene is possibly TRBD1 (6 bases). Germline lookup yields CDR1 DFQATT and CDR2 SNEGSKA (reference sequence). The germline V and J ends were trimmed by 6 bases and 2 bases, with 14 bases remaining between them. The CDR3 totals 14 residues.

This clonotype was counted ten times or more. The chain is built from TRBV28 and TRBJ2-5; 7 bases are shared with TRBD1. V shed 5 bases, J shed 5 bases, and the junction held 8 bases outside the gene matches. The CDR3 length is 14 residues. Germline V gives CDR1 MDHEN, CDR2 SYDVKM. CDR3: CASSTRQGVETQYF. CDR3 DNA: TGTGCCAGCAGTACCCGACAGGGTGTGGAGACCCAGTACTTC.

This clonotype has at least ten counts. This chain connects TRBV7-9 to TRBJ1-2; maybe TRBD1 (5 bases). Trimming took off 5 bases at V and 5 bases at J, with 12 bases between the two ends. There are 13 residues in the CDR3. Germline lookup yields CDR1 SEHNR and CDR2 FQNEAQ (reference sequence). CDR3 sequence (DNA): TGTGCCAGCAGCCAGACAGAAAGTTATGGCTACACCTTC. As protein: CASSQTESYGYTF.

The CDR3 bases are TGTGCCAGCAGTTACGGGGAGCGGGAGACCGGGGAGCTGTTTTTT. It translates to CASSYGERETGELFF. V usage is TRBV6-2 or TRBV6-3 and J usage is TRBJ2-2, with 8 bases matching TRBD2. This CDR3 contains 15 residues. Trimming took 2 bases from V and 5 from J; bases not matched to a gene: 4. Germline V CDR1 and CDR2: MNHEY, SVGEGT.

There are a few counts of this clonotype. The chain carries TRBV18 and TRBJ2-1; 7 bases are a match to TRBD2. After removal of 6 bases from V and 0 bases from J, the junction contained 2 bases not matched to a gene. Germline V gives CDR1 KGHSH, CDR2 LQKENI. There are 14 residues in the CDR3. The CDR3: CASSRTSSYNEQFF. CDR3 bases: TGTGCCAGCTCCCGGACTAGCTCCTACAATGAGCAGTTCTTC.